These T cell receptor beta chains were read from a single sample in a study of Ad26.COV2.S vaccination and SARS-CoV-2 variants. TCRdb's table, derived via immunoSEQ multiplex PCR, lists solely in-frame clones and lacks some. The sample lists 300,000 to 400,000 clones, 85% occurring once. The source was peripheral blood, collected in a trial of Ad26.COV2.S vaccine versus placebo. Receptors originate from a person between 18 and 59 years old who received the Ad26.COV2.S COVID-19 vaccine or a placebo. CDR3s include the opening cysteine and the closing phenylalanine or tryptophan. Fields, in order: V gene, J gene, clone size, D gene, CDR3 protein, CDR3 DNA. A D gene is named only where the DNA matches it firmly. Size is omitted from some rows. Given values are once, few, many or a class for expanded clones.

TRBV30	TRBJ2-7	NA	NA	CAWVRDGSYEQYF	TGTGCCTGGGTACGGGACGGATCCTACGAGCAGTACTTC
TRBV5-4	TRBJ2-2	NA	TRBD1	CASSPQGVQAGELFF	TGTGCCAGCAGCCCACAGGGGGTTCAGGCCGGGGAGCTGTTTTTT
TRBV3-1/TRBV3-2	TRBJ2-1	NA	TRBD2	CASSQTGTIGDEQFF	TGTGCCAGCAGCCAAACGGGGACTATCGGCGATGAGCAGTTCTTC
TRBV19	TRBJ2-7	few	TRBD1	CASRPTGQGKTYEQYF	TGTGCCAGTAGACCGACGGGACAGGGGAAAACCTACGAGCAGTACTTC
TRBV19	TRBJ2-1	NA	TRBD2	CASSTPLLAALGAEQFF	TGTGCCAGTAGTACCCCCCTGCTAGCGGCACTTGGTGCTGAGCAGTTCTTC
TRBV20-1	TRBJ2-3	NA	NA	CSAALADTQYF	TGCAGTGCTGCTCTAGCAGATACGCAGTATTTT
TRBV6-2/TRBV6-3	TRBJ2-5	NA	TRBD1	CASSYRTGRQETQYF	TGTGCCAGCAGTTACCGGACAGGGCGGCAAGAGACCCAGTACTTC
TRBV18	TRBJ1-1	NA	NA	CASFLGHMNTEAFF	TGTGCCAGCTTTCTAGGACATATGAACACTGAAGCTTTCTTT
TRBV19	TRBJ2-1	NA	TRBD2	CASSRSSGSGSSYNEQFF	TGTGCCAGTAGTAGGTCTAGCGGGAGTGGGAGCTCCTACAATGAGCAGTTCTTC
TRBV3-1/TRBV3-2	TRBJ2-1	NA	NA	CASSQDGRGGLYNEQFF	TGTGCCAGCAGCCAAGATGGTAGGGGGGGGCTATACAATGAGCAGTTCTTC
TRBV4-3	TRBJ2-1	NA	TRBD2	CASSQDVGTSGGDEQFF	TGCGCCAGCAGCCAAGATGTCGGGACTAGCGGGGGGGATGAGCAGTTCTTC
TRBV7-2	TRBJ2-7	NA	TRBD2	CASNQGLAGEKEEQYF	TGTGCCAGCAACCAGGGACTAGCGGGAGAAAAGGAGGAGCAGTACTTC
TRBV30	TRBJ1-3	NA	NA	CAWRGGSGNTIYF	TGTGCCTGGAGAGGGGGGTCTGGAAACACCATATATTTT
TRBV7-2	TRBJ2-1	few	NA	CASSLGPESNEQFF	TGTGCCAGCAGCTTAGGCCCGGAATCAAATGAGCAGTTCTTC
TRBV6-2/TRBV6-3	TRBJ2-1	NA	TRBD2	CASSYRLAVHEQFF	TGTGCCAGCAGTTATAGACTAGCGGTTCATGAGCAGTTCTTC
TRBV1	TRBJ2-1	NA	NA	CTSSHPPGTGKSTYNEQFF	TGCACCAGCAGCCATCCCCCCGGGACTGGTAAGTCGACCTACAATGAGCAGTTCTTC
TRBV5-5	TRBJ2-7	NA	NA	CASSLEGGTSYEQYF	TGTGCCAGCAGCTTGGAGGGCGGGACTTCTTACGAGCAGTACTTC
TRBV7-8	TRBJ2-2	NA	NA	CASSIPGTWGTGELFF	TGTGCCAGCAGCATCCCCGGGACCTGGGGCACCGGGGAGCTGTTTTTT
TRBV7-2	TRBJ1-2	NA	NA	CASILGRDGGYTF	TGTGCCAGCATCTTGGGAAGGGACGGTGGCTACACCTTC
TRBV27	TRBJ2-5	NA	TRBD2	CASSSTSGGLLETQYF	TGTGCCAGCAGTTCGACTAGCGGGGGCCTTCTAGAGACCCAGTACTTC